This T cell receptor beta chain was profiled in a study of T cell responses to AZD1222 COVID-19 vaccine. Study conclusions and caveats: Among the donors, most were white British and more were female, and clonal diversity was possibly underestimated.

The CDR3 is 13 residues long. The V gene's germline CDR1 is SGHVS and CDR2 FQNEAQ. Trimming cost V 6 bases and J 2 bases; bases outside gene matches: 4. Data came from immunoSEQ multiplex PCR; TCRdb stores just in-frame clones and leaves some out. The sample has around 170,000 clones; less than 95% are singletons. This clone was seen a single time. No antigen is known for it. V is TRBV7-8 and J is TRBJ2-7; 7 bases align to TRBD2. Source: peripheral blood, taken on day 0 of AZD1222 vaccination. This sequence was found in an adult in good health. This CDR3 reads CASRPRGTYEQYF. CDR3 bases: TGTGCCAGCAGGCCGCGGGGGACCTACGAGCAGTACTTC.